These T cell receptor beta chains were read from a single sample in a study of T cells in tuberculosis. Generated by immunoSEQ multiplex PCR, the TCRdb table keeps only in-frame clones and is missing some. Of more than 30,000 clones in the sample, roughly 94% were seen once. The sequencing used PBMCs, collected at tuberculosis diagnosis. The source of these receptors is an adult with tuberculosis. Each CDR3 is given with its conserved first and last residue. Each record gives: clone size, CDR3 length, J gene, V gene, D gene, CDR3 protein, CDR3 DNA. A D gene is named only where the DNA matches it firmly. Clone size appears in some rows only: once, few, many, or a class for an expanded clone.

- 16 TRBJ1-1 TRBV27 - CASSRDGRGQNTEAFF TGTGCCAGCAGTCGGGACGGCCGGGGACAGAACACTGAAGCTTTCTTT
- 18 TRBJ2-1 TRBV7-3 - CASSRGRGDLSSYNEQFF TGTGCCAGCAGCCGAGGTCGCGGCGATCTAAGCTCCTACAATGAGCAGTTCTTC
- 15 TRBJ1-5 TRBV15 - CATSRDPGSNQPQHF TGTGCCACCAGCAGAGATCCCGGTAGCAATCAGCCCCAGCATTTT
- 16 TRBJ1-6 TRBV7-9 - CASSFFLSFRDSPLHF TGTGCCAGCAGCTTCTTTCTTTCGTTCAGGGATTCACCCCTCCACTTT
- 14 TRBJ2-7 TRBV18 - CASSPISFSYEQYF TGTGCCAGCTCACCAATTTCTTTTTCCTACGAGCAGTACTTC
- 14 TRBJ2-3 TRBV18 - CASSPAPDTDTQYF TGTGCCAGCTCACCCGCTCCAGACACAGATACGCAGTATTTT
- 15 TRBJ1-6 TRBV6-4 - CASSPTSSYNSPLHF TGTGCCAGCAGTCCCACTAGCTCCTATAATTCACCCCTCCACTTT
- 14 TRBJ2-3 TRBV2 TRBD1 CASSLDRVGDTQYF TGTGCCAGCAGTTTAGACAGGGTGGGGGATACGCAGTATTTT
- 15 TRBJ2-5 TRBV5-1 TRBD2 CASYPLGLVQETQYF TGCGCCAGCTATCCTTTGGGACTAGTCCAAGAGACCCAGTACTTC
- 15 TRBJ1-3 TRBV28 TRBD1 CASSLLGARGNTIYF TGTGCCAGCAGTTTATTGGGGGCCAGGGGGAACACCATATATTTT
- 14 TRBJ1-1 TRBV2 - CASRKEGLNTEAFF TGTGCCAGCAGGAAGGAGGGGTTGAACACTGAAGCTTTCTTT
- 14 TRBJ1-1 TRBV11-3 TRBD1 CASSFGQGVNEAFF TGTGCCAGCAGCTTCGGACAGGGGGTGAATGAAGCTTTCTTT
once 11 TRBJ1-2 TRBV11-2 - CASSFRGGYTF TGTGCCAGCAGCTTCAGGGGTGGCTACACCTTC
- 16 TRBJ2-7 TRBV6-6 - CASSYRGAPIPHEQYF TGTGCCAGCAGTTACCGGGGGGCCCCCATCCCCCACGAGCAGTACTTC
- 14 TRBJ1-2 TRBV7-2 TRBD1 CASSLQGGGYGYTF TGTGCCAGCAGCTTACAGGGGGGAGGCTATGGCTACACCTTC
few 12 TRBJ1-3 TRBV25-1 TRBD1 CASRTGGNTIYF TGTGCCAGTCGGACAGGAGGAAACACCATATATTTT
- 15 TRBJ1-1 TRBV18 TRBD1 CASSPGTGANTEAFF TGTGCCAGCTCACCCGGGACAGGGGCGAACACTGAAGCTTTCTTT
- 16 TRBJ2-3 TRBV28 TRBD2 CASSQIAGGLTDTQYF TGTGCCAGCAGCCAAATAGCGGGGGGTCTCACAGATACGCAGTATTTT
- 14 TRBJ1-1 TRBV27 - CASSSDRVNTEAFF TGTGCCAGCAGTTCAGACAGAGTGAACACTGAAGCTTTCTTT
once 15 TRBJ2-3 TRBV6-5 TRBD1 CASRLTGAGTDTQYF TGTGCCAGCAGACTCACAGGGGCCGGCACAGATACGCAGTATTTT
- 15 TRBJ2-3 TRBV18 - CASSPSGGPTDTQYF TGTGCCAGCTCACCATCCGGAGGACCCACAGATACGCAGTATTTT
- 19 TRBJ1-1 TRBV4-1 - CASSQDRGAGDVTNTEAFF TGCGCCAGCAGCCAAGATAGGGGGGCGGGGGACGTGACTAACACTGAAGCTTTCTTT
- 15 TRBJ2-6 TRBV7-2 - CASRHKKSGANVLTF TGTGCCAGCAGACATAAAAAGTCTGGGGCCAACGTCCTGACTTTC
- 12 TRBJ2-7 TRBV2 - CASRTQGYEQYF TGTGCCAGCAGGACACAGGGCTACGAGCAGTACTTC
- 14 TRBJ1-1 TRBV7-2 - CASSYWTANTEAFF TGTGCCAGCAGCTACTGGACAGCGAACACTGAAGCTTTCTTT
- 14 TRBJ2-7 TRBV11-2 - CASKGLRGYYEQYF TGTGCCAGCAAGGGACTCCGGGGGTACTACGAGCAGTACTTC
- 12 TRBJ1-1 TRBV30 - CAWSVRGTEAFF TGTGCCTGGAGTGTACGGGGTACTGAAGCTTTCTTT
- 15 TRBJ1-1 TRBV7-2 TRBD1 CASSPTRQGRTEAFF TGTGCCAGCAGCCCAACCCGACAGGGGCGCACTGAAGCTTTCTTT